This T cell receptor (beta chain) was documented in a study of patients and donors after allogeneic stem cell transplantation. TCRdb called the RT-PCR reads again in MiXCR, with one record for every CDR3 protein. The sample holds about 88,000 distinct CDR3 sequences; 48% are singletons and the top ten take approximately 66%. V was shortened by 1 base and J by 2 bases, with 13 bases between the two germline ends. The germline V gene has CDR1 MGHRA and CDR2 YSYEKL. The CDR3 is 16 residues long. The sequence came from a human donor who was either an allogeneic HSCT recipient or a stem cell or donor lymphocyte infusion donor (not recorded which). It is not recorded whose cells these are; they may come from a transplant donor. V gene TRBV4-1 combines with J gene TRBJ2-3; D might be TRBD1 (5 bases). Material: blood, either unsorted or a sorted T cell fraction (not recorded which). CDR3 region: CASSQGMARDTDTQYF. CDR3 nucleotide sequence: TGCGCCAGCAGCCAAGGAATGGCCAGGGACACAGATACGCAGTATTTT.